This entry lists 17 T cell receptor beta chains sequenced from one sample in a study of CD8+CD57+ T cells in acquired aplastic anemia. The authors sequenced patients whose flow cytometry had shown CD8+CD57+ cell expansion. Genomic DNA, the template, was used for profiling of the TCR beta VDJ and CDR3. TCRdb analysed the reads with MiXCR anew, one entry per CDR3 protein. The table has approximately 170,000 distinct CDR3 sequences, roughly 50% seen once. Input material: sorted CD4+, CD8+, or CD8+CD57+ T cells (not recorded which) from PBMCs. All receptors come from a human donor with aplastic anemia.

V is TRBV29-1 and J is TRBJ2-5; a possible D gene is TRBD2 (7 bases). With 7 bases removed from V and 7 bases from J, the gap between germline ends came to 19 bases. There are 13 residues in the CDR3. Germline V gene sequence: CDR1 SQVTM, CDR2 ANQGSEA. The CDR3: CSGSGGAGGTQYF. The CDR3 bases are TGCAGCGGAAGTGGGGGGGCCGGAGGGACCCAGTACTTC.

This sequence joins TRBV9 and TRBJ2-1; the D gene is possibly TRBD2 (7 bases). This CDR3 has 14 residues. Trimming removed 7 bases from V and 5 bases from J, with 16 bases in between. The germline CDR1 and CDR2 sequences are SGDLS and YYNGEE. The CDR3 sequence: CASQRGGHNNEQFF. DNA for the CDR3: TGTGCCAGCCAGAGGGGGGGCCACAACAATGAGCAGTTCTTC.

The chain links TRBV28 to TRBJ1-1; D is unclear. This CDR3 contains 16 residues. Germline lookup yields CDR1 MDHEN and CDR2 SYDVKM. V lost 6 bases and J lost 1, with 18 bases in between. As DNA, the CDR3 is TGTGCCAGCAGCCAATTCCAGACCTATGAGAACACTGAAGCTTTCTTT. Residues: CASSQFQTYENTEAFF.

This clonotype was counted at least ten times. The J gene is TRBJ1-6, the V gene TRBV7-6; no reliable D call. The CDR3 length is 16 residues. CDR1 and CDR2 (germline): SGHVS, FNYEAQ. With 6 bases removed from V and 0 bases from J, the gap between germline ends came to 12 bases. The CDR3 DNA follows: TGTGCCAGCAGTTTGACTTCGGACTCCTATAATTCACCCCTCCACTTT. Translated: CASSLTSDSYNSPLHF. Looking up the rest from reference TRBV7-6 and TRBJ1-6 gives the full variable domain: GAGVSQSPRYKVTKRGQDVALRCDPISGHVSLYWYRQALGQGPEFLTYFNYEAQQDKSGLPNDRFSAERPEGSISTLTIQRTEQRDSAMYRCASSLTSDSYNSPLHFGNGTRLTVT.

This clonotype has ten or more counts. This rearrangement joins TRBV12-3 or TRBV12-4 to TRBJ2-7, with D possibly matching TRBD1 (6 bases). Between the trimmed V and J ends, which lost 0 bases and 4 bases, there was a span of 13 bases. The CDR3 is made up of 15 amino acids. The CDR3 spells CASSLAETGWYEQYF. For the CDR3, the DNA is TGTGCCAGCAGTTTAGCAGAGACAGGTTGGTACGAGCAGTACTTC.

This rearrangement joins TRBV10-3 to TRBJ2-7; D is possibly TRBD1 (5 bases). With 7 bases removed from V and 9 bases from J, the gap between germline ends came to 19 bases. Per the germline V gene, CDR1 is ENHRY and CDR2 is SYGVKD. The CDR3 covers 13 residues. The CDR3 spells CAITQGSTDTQYV. CDR3 sequence (DNA): TGTGCCATCACCCAGGGCAGCACAGATACGCAGTACGTC.

This clonotype was seen repeatedly, ten times or more. The chain links TRBV19 to TRBJ1-6; D remains ambiguous. The ends were cut back, 1 base at V and 8 bases at J, with 12 bases in the middle. This CDR3 region has 15 residues. Germline assignment: CDR1 LNHDA and CDR2 SQIVND (reference sequence). Here the CDR3 reads CASSIVPDSYSPLHF. The CDR3 nucleotides are TGTGCCAGTAGTATAGTTCCGGATTCTTATTCACCCCTCCACTTT.

The chain uses TRBV19 and TRBJ2-5; D uncertain. Trimming left V 2 bases short and J 5 bases short, with 6 bases between. The CDR3 contains 12 residues. Looked up from germline, CDR1 is LNHDA and CDR2 is SQIVND (reference sequence). The CDR3 coding sequence is TGTGCCAGTAGTATAAGAAGGGAGACCCAGTACTTC. Translation gives CASSIRRETQYF.

This chain links TRBV7-3 with TRBJ1-1, with TRBD1 matching 9 bases. Trimming took 5 bases from V and 3 from J; bases not matched to a gene: 4. Germline V gene sequence: CDR1 SGHTA, CDR2 FQGTGA. CDR3 length equals 14 residues. In nucleotides, the CDR3 is TGTGCCAGCAGCCCAGGGACAGGGTACACTGAAGCTTTCTTT. This translates into CASSPGTGYTEAFF.

The chain joins TRBV29-1 to TRBJ2-7; TRBD1 agrees at 9 bases. The germline V gene has CDR1 SQVTM and CDR2 ANQGSEA. The CDR3 covers 12 residues. V lost 4 bases and J lost 3; bases outside the gene matches: 1. The CDR3 DNA is TGCAGCGTTGCGGGACAGGGCTACGAGCAGTACTTC. Amino acid sequence: CSVAGQGYEQYF.

With regard to this clonotype: A read error may account for a junction end that differs from germline. This chain uses TRBV24-1 with TRBJ2-1, with a weak D call TRBD2 (6 bases). Germline CDR1 reads KGHDR; CDR2 reads SFDVKD. The CDR3 totals 13 residues. In nucleotides, the CDR3 is TGTGCCACCAGTGGGGGGACTTACATTGAGCAGTTCTTC. The encoded protein is CATSGGTYIEQFF.

This clonotype was seen repeatedly, ten times or more. The chain joins TRBV6-1 to TRBJ1-2; D call uncertain. The V end lost 8 bases, the J end lost 6 bases, and 16 bases lay between the germline ends. Germline loops: CDR1 MNHNS, CDR2 SASEGT. CDR3 length: 13 residues. The CDR3 nucleotides are TGTGCCAGCCGTCGGGGAGGGCGGGATGGCTACACCTTC. Translated: CASRRGGRDGYTF.

This clonotype came up many times. CDR3 DNA sequence: TGTGCCAGCAGCGTAGCTATGGGAGTAGCGGGGGACAACGAGCAGTACTTC. Its translation: CASSVAMGVAGDNEQYF. The chain recombines TRBV9 with TRBJ2-7, with TRBD2 identical over 9 bases. V lost 0 bases and J lost 5; bases outside the gene matches: 12. This CDR3 comprises 17 residues. Germline loops: CDR1 SGDLS, CDR2 YYNGEE.

The V and J genes are TRBV6-1 and TRBJ1-4; tentative D call: TRBD1 (6 bases). Germline-derived CDR1 and CDR2 are MNHNS and SASEGT. This CDR3 has 16 residues. With 7 bases removed from V and 3 bases from J, the gap between germline ends came to 18 bases. The CDR3 here is CASTPRGGAANEKLFF. The CDR3, as DNA: TGTGCCAGCACTCCCCGTGGGGGGGCGGCTAATGAAAAACTGTTTTTT.

The J gene is TRBJ1-6, the V gene TRBV25-1; the match to TRBD1 covers 8 bases. The V gene's germline CDR1 is MGHDK and CDR2 SYGVNS. The CDR3 spans 15 residues. V was clipped by 8 bases and J by 7 bases; unmatched bases: 10. CDR3 nucleotide sequence: TGTGCCAGCGGGGAGTTGGACAGGGTCAATTCACCCCTCCACTTT. Translated: CASGELDRVNSPLHF.

The table lists this clonotype with a few counts. The chain is built from TRBV29-1 and TRBJ1-1; tentatively, D is TRBD1 (6 bases). Trimming stripped 6 bases from V and 6 bases from J, with 23 bases between. The CDR3 sequence is 15 residues long. CDR1 SQVTM and CDR2 ANQGSEA come from the germline V gene. The DNA of the CDR3 is TGCAGCGTCTTACGGGCCAAGGGGGTATTCGCTGAAGCTTTCTTT. This sequence encodes CSVLRAKGVFAEAFF.

This rearrangement joins TRBV19 to TRBJ1-5, with 7 bases lining up with TRBD1. V shed 3 bases, J shed 0 bases, and the junction held 8 bases outside the gene matches. Germline lookup yields CDR1 LNHDA and CDR2 SQIVND (reference sequence). This CDR3 region has 17 residues. The CDR3 DNA reads TGTGCCAGTAGTATCCCCGGGACAGTTAATAGCAATCAGCCCCAGCATTTT. This sequence encodes CASSIPGTVNSNQPQHF.